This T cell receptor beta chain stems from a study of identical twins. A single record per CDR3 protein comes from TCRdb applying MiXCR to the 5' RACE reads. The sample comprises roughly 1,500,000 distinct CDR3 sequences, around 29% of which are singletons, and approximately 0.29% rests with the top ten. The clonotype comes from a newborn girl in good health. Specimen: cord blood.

CDR3 loop: CASSKCGVLAGTNYEQYF. The CDR3 coding sequence is TGTGCCAGCAGCAAATGTGGAGTTCTAGCGGGAACCAACTACGAGCAGTACTTC. This rearrangement joins TRBV21-1 to TRBJ2-7; the D call in the table, TRBD2, was not verified against the DNA. TRBV21-1 is termed a pseudogene. The CDR3 extends over 18 amino acids.